The 11 T cell receptor beta chains below all came from one sample that was sequenced in a study of blood T cell repertoires in COVID-19. The data were produced by immunoSEQ multiplex PCR, yet TCRdb's version contains in-frame clones alone and is incomplete. The sample consists of 200,000 to 250,000 clones, more than 75% of them appearing once. The source material was peripheral blood. The source is a man at least 80 years old with acute or convalescent COVID-19.

V and J are TRBV7-9 and TRBJ1-3, with TRBD1 as a possible D gene (5 bases). This CDR3 region has 13 residues. Germline V gene sequence: CDR1 SEHNR, CDR2 FQNEAQ (reference sequence). V dropped 2 bases and J dropped 3 bases, with 5 bases sitting between them. This chain's CDR3 is CASSLRGGNTIYF. The CDR3 region has the DNA TGTGCCAGCAGCTTAAGGGGTGGAAACACCATATATTTT.

This clone has just a few counts. This chain joins TRBV3-1 (or the pseudogene TRBV3-2) and TRBJ1-6; 12 bases are a match to TRBD1. This CDR3 is built from 15 residues. V shed 4 bases and J 10 bases; nucleotides not matched to a gene: 5. Germline V CDR1 and CDR2: LGHDT, YNNKEL (reference sequence). Here the CDR3 reads CASSLGQGAASPLHF. Here the CDR3 DNA reads TGTGCCAGCAGCCTGGGACAGGGGGCGGCATCACCCCTCCACTTT.

The chain is built from TRBV5-4 and TRBJ2-5; D is unclear. This CDR3 comprises 13 residues. V was trimmed by 4 bases and J by 5 bases, leaving 12 bases between them. The germline CDR1 and CDR2 sequences are SGHNT and YYREEE (reference sequence). The CDR3 loop reads CASSPIGEETQYF. CDR3 nucleotide sequence: TGTGCCAGCAGCCCTATTGGTGAGGAGACCCAGTACTTC.

This clone was found a few times. The J gene is TRBJ1-1, the V gene TRBV19, with TRBD1 matching 8 bases. Germline V gene data show CDR1 as LNHDA and CDR2 as SQIVND (reference sequence). The CDR3 contains 14 residues. Unmatched junction bases numbered 12, after V lost 9 bases and J lost 6 bases. CDR3 sequence: CASIPGGALAEAFF. The CDR3 coding sequence is TGTGCCAGCATCCCAGGGGGCGCGTTGGCTGAAGCTTTCTTT.

V and J are TRBV11-2 and TRBJ1-6, with TRBD1 matching 8 bases. CDR3 length: 15 residues. Unmatched junction bases numbered 4, after V lost 1 base and J lost 8 bases. The germline gives CDR1 SGHAT, CDR2 FQNNGV. The CDR3 spells CASSLATGGYSPLHF. CDR3 DNA: TGTGCCAGCAGCTTAGCAACAGGGGGTTATTCACCCCTCCACTTT.

The chain is built from TRBV10-3 and TRBJ1-5; D possibly corresponds to TRBD1 (5 bases). This CDR3 is built from 14 residues. The V end lost 4 bases, the J end lost 0 bases, and 7 bases lay between the germline ends. The germline gives CDR1 ENHRY, CDR2 SYGVKD. CDR3 in amino acids: CAISGQGSNQPQHF. The DNA of the CDR3 is TGTGCCATCAGTGGGCAGGGTAGCAATCAGCCCCAGCATTTT.

The rearrangement links TRBV11-2 to TRBJ1-6; tentatively, D is TRBD1 (5 bases). V was pared by 5 bases and J by 7 bases, with 15 bases between. This CDR3 has 15 residues. The germline CDR1 and CDR2 sequences are SGHAT and FQNNGV. The CDR3: CASSPATGGNSPLHF. The CDR3 coding sequence is TGTGCCAGCAGCCCCGCCACGGGGGGGAATTCACCCCTCCACTTT.

This clone showed up just once. The chain is built from TRBV6-5 and TRBJ1-5; no firm D call. V was clipped by 10 bases and J by 9 bases, with 19 bases between them. CDR1 is MNHEY, CDR2 SVGAGI, per germline. The CDR3 has 13 amino acids. The CDR3, as DNA: TGTGCCACCCCCTCGGAGGGTCTGGGGCCCCAGCATTTT. Amino acids: CATPSEGLGPQHF.

The J gene is TRBJ1-4, the V gene TRBV28, with a tentative D call TRBD1 (6 bases). The CDR3 contains 14 residues. V was pared by 2 bases and J by 8 bases, with 12 bases between. The germline V gene has CDR1 MDHEN and CDR2 SYDVKM. Here the CDR3 reads CASSLMGTREKLFF. The DNA for the CDR3 is TGTGCCAGCAGTTTAATGGGGACAAGGGAAAAACTGTTTTTT.

The chain combines TRBV28 with TRBJ1-2; D uncertain. The CDR3 is 10 amino acids. The germline gives CDR1 MDHEN, CDR2 SYDVKM. V shed 10 bases and J shed 7 bases, with 10 bases lying between them. The CDR3 sequence is CATLRVGYTF. In DNA, the CDR3 is TGTGCCACCCTGAGGGTTGGCTACACCTTC.

This clone was counted only a few times. The V and J genes are TRBV2 and TRBJ1-4; 8 bases match TRBD1. CDR3 length: 15 amino acids. Germline V gene data show CDR1 as SNHLY and CDR2 as FYNNEI. Unmatched junction bases numbered 3, after V lost 5 bases and J lost 1 base. CDR3 sequence (DNA): TGTGCCAGCAGTTACGGACAGGGAACTAATGAAAAACTGTTTTTT. Protein sequence: CASSYGQGTNEKLFF. Based on the CDR3 plus reference TRBV2 and TRBJ1-4, the full variable domain is EPEVTQTPSHQVTQMGQEVILRCVPISNHLYFYWYRQILGQKVEFLVSFYNNEISEKSEIFDDQFSVERPDGSNFTLKIRSTKLEDSAMYFCASSYGQGTNEKLFFGSGTQLSVL.